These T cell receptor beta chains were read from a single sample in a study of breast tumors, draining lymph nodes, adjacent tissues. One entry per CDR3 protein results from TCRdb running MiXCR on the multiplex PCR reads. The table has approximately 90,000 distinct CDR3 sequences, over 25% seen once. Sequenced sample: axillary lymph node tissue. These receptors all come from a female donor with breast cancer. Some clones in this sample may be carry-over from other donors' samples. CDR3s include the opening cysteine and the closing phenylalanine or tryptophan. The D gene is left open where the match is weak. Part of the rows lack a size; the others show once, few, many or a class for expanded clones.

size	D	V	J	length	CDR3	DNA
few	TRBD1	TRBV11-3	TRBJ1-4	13	CASSLQGAGKLVF	TGCGCCAGCAGCTTACAGGGGGCTGGGAAACTGGTTTTT
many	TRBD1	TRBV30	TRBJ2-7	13	CAWSPGTGNEQYF	TGTGCCTGGAGTCCTGGGACAGGGAACGAGCAGTACTTC
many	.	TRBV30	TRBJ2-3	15	CAWGHPGAGTDTQYF	TGTGCCTGGGGACACCCAGGGGCTGGCACAGATACGCAGTATTTT
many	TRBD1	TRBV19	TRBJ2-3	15	CASSGQVAAADTQYF	TGTGCCAGTAGTGGACAGGTTGCGGCGGCAGATACGCAGTATTTT
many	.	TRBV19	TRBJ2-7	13	CASSQTNSYEQYF	TGTGCCAGTAGTCAGACAAATTCCTACGAGCAGTACTTC
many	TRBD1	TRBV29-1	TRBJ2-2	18	CSVEGGRDGTGGAGELFF	TGCAGCGTTGAAGGTGGTCGAGACGGGACAGGGGGCGCCGGGGAGCTGTTTTTT
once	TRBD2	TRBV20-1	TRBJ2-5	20	CSAREGTSGRTPVNLETQYF	TGCAGTGCTAGAGAGGGGACTAGCGGGAGGACGCCCGTTAACCTCGAGACCCAGTACTTC
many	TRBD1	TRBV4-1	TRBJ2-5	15	CASSAWPDRQETQYF	TGCGCCAGCAGTGCATGGCCGGACAGGCAAGAGACCCAGTACTTC
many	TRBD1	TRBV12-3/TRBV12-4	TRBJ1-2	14	CASSLNRDRAKYTF	TGTGCCAGCAGTTTAAACCGGGACAGGGCTAAGTACACCTTC
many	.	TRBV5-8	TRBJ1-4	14	CASSLAGPYEKLFF	TGTGCCAGCAGCTTGGCGGGGCCTTATGAAAAACTGTTTTTT
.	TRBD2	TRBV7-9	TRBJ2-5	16	CASSDGGGIPQETQYF	TGTGCCAGCAGCGACGGGGGGGGGATTCCCCAAGAGACCCAGTACTTC
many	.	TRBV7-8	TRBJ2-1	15	CASSPVGTSINEQFF	TGTGCCAGCAGCCCGGTGGGAACTAGTATCAATGAGCAGTTCTTC
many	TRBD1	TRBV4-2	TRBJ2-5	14	CASSQDRGLETQYF	TGTGCCAGCAGCCAAGACAGGGGGTTAGAGACCCAGTACTTC
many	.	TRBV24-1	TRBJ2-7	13	CATSDGISYEQYF	TGTGCCACCAGTGATGGGATCTCCTACGAGCAGTACTTC
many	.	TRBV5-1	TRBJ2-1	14	CASSLDWASDEQFF	TGCGCCAGCAGCTTGGATTGGGCCTCCGATGAGCAGTTCTTC
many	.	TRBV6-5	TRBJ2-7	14	CASSHSIAGYEQYF	TGTGCCAGCAGTCACTCGATCGCGGGGTACGAGCAGTACTTC
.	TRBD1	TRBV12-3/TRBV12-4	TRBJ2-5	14	CASSSQGAEETQYF	TGTGCCAGCAGCTCACAGGGGGCCGAAGAGACCCAGTACTTC
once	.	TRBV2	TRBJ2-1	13	CASMAERINEQFF	TGTGCCAGCATGGCGGAGCGCATCAATGAGCAGTTCTTC
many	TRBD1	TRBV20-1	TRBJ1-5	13	CSAVTGVHQPQHF	TGCAGTGCTGTGACAGGGGTGCATCAGCCCCAGCATTTT
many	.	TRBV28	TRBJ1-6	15	CTSRQGVSYNSPLHF	TGTACAAGTCGTCAGGGCGTTTCCTATAATTCACCCCTCCACTTT
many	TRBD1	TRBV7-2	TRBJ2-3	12	CASSPHRGAQYF	TGTGCCAGCAGCCCCCACAGGGGTGCGCAGTATTTT
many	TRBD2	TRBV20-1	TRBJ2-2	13	CSASLAGAGELFF	TGCAGTGCTAGCCTTGCGGGGGCCGGGGAGCTGTTTTTT
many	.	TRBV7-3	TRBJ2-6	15	CASSLGGSGANVLTF	TGTGCCAGCAGCTTAGGGGGGTCGGGGGCCAACGTCCTGACTTTC
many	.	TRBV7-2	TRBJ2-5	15	CASSQYDRDQETQYF	TGTGCCAGCAGCCAATACGACAGAGACCAAGAGACCCAGTACTTC
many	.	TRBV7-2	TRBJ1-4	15	CASSLYRADNEKLFF	TGTGCCAGCAGCTTATACAGGGCGGATAATGAAAAACTGTTTTTT
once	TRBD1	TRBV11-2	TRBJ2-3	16	CASSLDGTGGIDTQYF	TGTGCCAGCAGCTTAGACGGGACAGGGGGAATCGATACGCAGTATTTT
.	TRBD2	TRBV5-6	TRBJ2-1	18	CASSSRGARLAVGGEQFF	TGTGCCAGCAGCTCCAGGGGTGCACGACTAGCGGTGGGTGGTGAGCAGTTCTTC
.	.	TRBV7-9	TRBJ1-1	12	CASSLSGSEAFF	TGTGCCAGCAGCTTATCAGGGAGTGAAGCTTTCTTT
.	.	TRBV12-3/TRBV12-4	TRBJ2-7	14	CANSFDAGSYEQHF	TGTGCCAACAGTTTTGACGCCGGCTCCTACGAGCAGCACTTC
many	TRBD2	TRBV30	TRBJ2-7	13	CAGTLGGPYEQYF	TGTGCCGGGACGTTGGGAGGGCCCTACGAGCAGTACTTC
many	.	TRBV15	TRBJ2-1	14	CATSRGGQVNEQFF	TGTGCCACCAGCAGAGGAGGGCAGGTCAATGAGCAGTTCTTC
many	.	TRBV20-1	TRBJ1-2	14	CSARFGRVPYGYTF	TGCAGTGCTAGGTTCGGAAGGGTCCCTTATGGCTACACCTTC
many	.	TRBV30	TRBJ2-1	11	CAWSVGFEQFF	TGTGCCTGGAGTGTGGGTTTTGAGCAGTTCTTC
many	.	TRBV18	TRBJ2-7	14	CASSPSGNTYEQYF	TGTGCCAGCTCACCATCAGGGAACACCTACGAGCAGTACTTC
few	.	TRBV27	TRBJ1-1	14	CASSRVGGFTEAFF	TGTGCCAGCAGTCGTGTAGGTGGTTTTACTGAAGCTTTCTTT
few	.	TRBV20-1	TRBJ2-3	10	CSASTDTQYF	TGCAGTGCGTCTACAGATACGCAGTATTTT
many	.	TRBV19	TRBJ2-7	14	CASSIETGPYEQYF	TGTGCCAGTAGTATTGAGACAGGACCCTACGAGCAGTACTTC
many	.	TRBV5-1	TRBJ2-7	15	CASSWGSGLAYEQYF	TGCGCCAGCAGCTGGGGGTCAGGGTTAGCCTACGAGCAGTACTTC
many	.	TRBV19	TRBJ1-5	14	CASSIQLSNQPQHF	TGTGCCAGTAGTATTCAGCTTAGCAATCAGCCCCAGCATTTT
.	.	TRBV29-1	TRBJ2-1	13	CSVETGAYNEQFF	TGCAGCGTTGAGACCGGCGCCTACAATGAGCAGTTCTTC
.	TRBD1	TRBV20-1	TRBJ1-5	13	CSAGGQGDQPQHF	TGCAGTGCTGGGGGACAGGGTGATCAGCCCCAGCATTTT
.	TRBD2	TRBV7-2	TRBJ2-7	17	CASSQDARTSGIGGQYF	TGTGCCAGCAGCCAAGATGCCCGGACTAGCGGGATTGGGGGGCAGTACTTC
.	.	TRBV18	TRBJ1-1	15	CASLVTGHMNTEAFF	TGTGCCAGCCTTGTCACAGGCCACATGAACACTGAAGCTTTCTTT
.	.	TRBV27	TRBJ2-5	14	CASSFWGLEETQYF	TGTGCCAGCAGTTTCTGGGGGCTGGAGGAGACCCAGTACTTC
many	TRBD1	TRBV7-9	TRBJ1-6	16	CASSFLGQGYNSPLHF	TGTGCCAGCAGCTTTCTCGGACAGGGTTATAATTCACCCCTCCACTTT
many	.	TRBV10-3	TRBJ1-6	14	CAIRGTANNSPLHF	TGTGCCATCAGGGGGACGGCCAATAATTCACCCCTCCACTTT
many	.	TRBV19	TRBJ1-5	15	CVSSQPPDGNQPQHF	TGTGTCAGTAGTCAACCCCCGGATGGTAATCAGCCCCAGCATTTT
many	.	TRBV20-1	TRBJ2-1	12	CSARARDNEQFF	TGCAGTGCTAGAGCACGAGACAATGAGCAGTTCTTC